This T cell receptor (beta chain) was obtained from a study of blood T cell repertoires in COVID-19. Study at large: Samples representing acute and convalescent COVID-19 were sourced from the United States, Italy and Spain.

The data were produced by immunoSEQ multiplex PCR, yet TCRdb's version contains in-frame clones alone and is incomplete. Of approximately 240,000 clones listed, 75% to 85% are singletons. This CDR3 has 14 amino acids. J was trimmed by 3 bases and V by 4 bases; bases with no gene match: 3. Germline loops: CDR1 SGHVS, CDR2 FNYEAQ. The gene calls are TRBV7-6 and TRBJ2-7; 10 positions agree with TRBD2. The sample consisted of peripheral blood. The clonotype comes from a woman younger than 45 with COVID-19, enrolled during active disease. CDR3 region: CASSSQREGYEQYF. The DNA of the CDR3 is TGTGCCAGCAGCTCCCAGCGGGAGGGCTACGAGCAGTACTTC. Full variable domain (rest looked up from reference TRBV7-6 and TRBJ2-7): GAGVSQSPRYKVTKRGQDVALRCDPISGHVSLYWYRQALGQGPEFLTYFNYEAQQDKSGLPNDRFSAERPEGSISTLTIQRTEQRDSAMYRCASSSQREGYEQYFGPGTRLTVT.